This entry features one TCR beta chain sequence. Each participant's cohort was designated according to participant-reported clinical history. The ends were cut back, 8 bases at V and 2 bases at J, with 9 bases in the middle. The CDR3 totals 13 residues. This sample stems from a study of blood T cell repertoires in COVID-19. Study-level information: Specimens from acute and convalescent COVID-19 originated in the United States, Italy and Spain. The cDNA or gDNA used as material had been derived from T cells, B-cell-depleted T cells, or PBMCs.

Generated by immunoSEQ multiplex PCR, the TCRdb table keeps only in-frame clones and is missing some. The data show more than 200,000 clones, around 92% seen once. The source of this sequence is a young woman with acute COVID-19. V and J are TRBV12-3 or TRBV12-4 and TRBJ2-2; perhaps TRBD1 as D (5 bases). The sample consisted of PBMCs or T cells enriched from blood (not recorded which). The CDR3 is CASGQINTGELFF. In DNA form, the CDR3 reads TGTGCCAGCGGACAAATTAACACCGGGGAGCTGTTTTTT.